A single sample is the source of the 2 T cell receptor beta chains below, sequenced in a study of T cell responses to AZD1222 COVID-19 vaccine. Clones were sequenced by immunoSEQ multiplex PCR, and TCRdb holds only the in-frame ones, with some missing. The repertoire holds tens of thousands of clones, with 85% to 90% as singletons. Specimen: peripheral blood, collected on day 0 of AZD1222 vaccination. The source of these receptors is an adult in good health.

The chain links TRBV11-2 to TRBJ2-5; D is ambiguous. Germline CDR1 reads SGHAT; CDR2 reads FQNNGV. The CDR3 totals 13 residues. V lost 1 base to trimming and J lost 5 bases, with 8 bases between them. CDR3 amino acids: CASSLGQPETQYF. The CDR3 coding sequence is TGTGCCAGCAGCTTAGGGCAGCCGGAGACCCAGTACTTC.

The chain uses TRBV2 and TRBJ1-5; 9 bases agree with TRBD1. The CDR3 is made up of 14 amino acids. Trimming cost V 4 bases and J 7 bases; bases outside gene matches: 5. Germline CDR1 is SNHLY and CDR2 is FYNNEI. CDR3 loop: CASSGGTGLQPQHF. As DNA, the CDR3 is TGTGCCAGCAGTGGAGGGACAGGGCTCCAGCCCCAGCATTTT.